This T cell receptor (beta chain) was sequenced for a study of T cell responses to AZD1222 COVID-19 vaccine. Study-level results: No day 14 peak samples; only post-peak repertoires were characterized.

The analysis combined second doses at about 4 or about 12 weeks. The germline CDR1 and CDR2 sequences are MNHNS and SASEGT. This CDR3 contains 13 residues. The ends were cut back, 3 bases at V and 5 bases at J, with 10 bases in the middle. Sequenced by immunoSEQ multiplex PCR; TCRdb stores in-frame clones only, minus some. The table lists roughly 100,000 clones, roughly 85% of them singletons. In this sample, this clone turned up a few times. What it binds is not known. The origin of this receptor is an adult who received the AZD1222 COVID-19 vaccine. Sequences were derived from peripheral blood, sampled 28 days after the second AZD1222 dose. The chain recombines TRBV6-1 with TRBJ1-1, with D possibly matching TRBD1 (6 bases). In nucleotides, the CDR3 is TGTGCCAGCAGTGAGGGGGCTTTGACTGAAGCTTTCTTT. Protein: CASSEGALTEAFF.